This T cell receptor (beta chain) is from a study of T-cell reconstitution after alpha-beta-depleted transplantation in children. With 2 bases removed from V and 4 bases from J, the gap between germline ends came to 13 bases. Germline-derived CDR1 and CDR2 are DFQATT and SNEGSKA (reference sequence). The CDR3 has 14 residues. This sample's TCRbeta library carried unique molecular identifier barcodes. TCRdb re-called the PCR reads with MiXCR, one entry per CDR3 protein. The table lists around 600,000 distinct CDR3 sequences, about 10% of them singletons, with about 4.2% in the top ten. The chain recombines TRBV20-1 with TRBJ2-3, with D perhaps matching TRBD1 (7 bases). The sample here was PBMCs from the stem cell graft donor, taken from the stem cell graft. This TCR came from a human donor who donated a stem cell graft to a child with acute myeloid leukemia. CDR3 region: CSARQQGRSDTQYF. In DNA form, the CDR3 reads TGCAGTGCTAGACAACAGGGGAGGTCAGATACGCAGTATTTT.